The rows below give T cell receptor beta chains drawn from one sample of a study of naive and memory T cell subsets. Via MiXCR, TCRdb re-called the UMI-ligation and nested PCR reads, giving one row per CDR3 protein. The repertoire includes around 160,000 distinct CDR3 sequences, about 20% of them detected once, and approximately 0.1% sits in the top ten. Sequencing was done on a sample of naive CD4+ T cells from blood. These receptors came from a human donor in good health. Both conserved end residues are part of each CDR3. D genes are given only for firm matches. Expanded clones get a size class; other rows say once, few or many, or leave the size out.

J gene: TRBJ1-1; D gene: NA; clone size: NA; V gene: TRBV10-1; CDR3 DNA: TGCGCCAGCAGTGAGAAGCGGGGGAACACTGAAGCTTTCTTT; CDR3 protein: CASSEKRGNTEAFF
J gene: TRBJ2-5; D gene: NA; clone size: NA; V gene: TRBV15; CDR3 DNA: TGTGCCACCAGCAGAGATAGTTGGCGTCAGGGGAAAGGAGAGACCCAGTACTTC; CDR3 protein: CATSRDSWRQGKGETQYF
J gene: TRBJ1-2; D gene: NA; clone size: once; V gene: TRBV27; CDR3 DNA: TGTGCCAGCAGTCCTAGGTCAACGGGGGGGGGCGGCTACACCTTC; CDR3 protein: CASSPRSTGGGGYTF
J gene: TRBJ2-1; D gene: NA; clone size: many; V gene: TRBV11-2; CDR3 DNA: TGTGCCAGCAGCTTACGAGGGGACTCCTACAATGAGCAGTTCTTC; CDR3 protein: CASSLRGDSYNEQFF
J gene: TRBJ2-1; D gene: NA; clone size: few; V gene: TRBV20-1; CDR3 DNA: TGCAGTGCAAGAAACAATGAGCAGTTCTTC; CDR3 protein: CSARNNEQFF
J gene: TRBJ1-5; D gene: TRBD1; clone size: few; V gene: TRBV29-1; CDR3 DNA: TGCAGCGTCGCACCCGGACAGGGTGGCAATCAGCCCCAGCATTTT; CDR3 protein: CSVAPGQGGNQPQHF
J gene: TRBJ1-1; D gene: NA; clone size: few; V gene: TRBV2; CDR3 DNA: TGTGCCAGCAGCCCCAGGGTAACTGAAGCTTTCTTT; CDR3 protein: CASSPRVTEAFF
J gene: TRBJ2-1; D gene: TRBD2; clone size: NA; V gene: TRBV19; CDR3 DNA: TGTGCCAGTAGTCCCCCCCTGACTAGCGGGAGCTCCTACAATGAGCAGTTCTTC; CDR3 protein: CASSPPLTSGSSYNEQFF
J gene: TRBJ2-5; D gene: TRBD2; clone size: few; V gene: TRBV9; CDR3 DNA: TGTGCCAGCAGCGAGGGGGGACTAGCGGGGCAACAAGAGACCCAGTACTTC; CDR3 protein: CASSEGGLAGQQETQYF
J gene: TRBJ2-1; D gene: TRBD2; clone size: NA; V gene: TRBV13; CDR3 DNA: TGTGCCAGCAGCCCAGCGGGACTAGCGGGATTAGGCTTTTACAATGAGCAGTTCTTC; CDR3 protein: CASSPAGLAGLGFYNEQFF
J gene: TRBJ2-7; D gene: NA; clone size: NA; V gene: TRBV7-9; CDR3 DNA: TGTGCCAGCACCCGAGGGGGGAGTATCAACGAGCAGTACTTC; CDR3 protein: CASTRGGSINEQYF
J gene: TRBJ1-5; D gene: NA; clone size: few; V gene: TRBV20-1; CDR3 DNA: TGCAGTGCTGGTCAGGCGGGTGGTCAGCCCCAGCATTTT; CDR3 protein: CSAGQAGGQPQHF
J gene: TRBJ1-5; D gene: TRBD1; clone size: few; V gene: TRBV19; CDR3 DNA: TGTGCCACTCATGCCGGGACAGGGGGGAATCAGCCCCAGCATTTT; CDR3 protein: CATHAGTGGNQPQHF
J gene: TRBJ2-2; D gene: NA; clone size: few; V gene: TRBV2; CDR3 DNA: TGTGCCATCGTTCCGGGACATGACACCGGGGAGCTGTTTTTT; CDR3 protein: CAIVPGHDTGELFF
J gene: TRBJ2-2; D gene: TRBD2; clone size: NA; V gene: TRBV5-1; CDR3 DNA: TGCGCCAGCAGCCCGGGACTAGCGGGGAGGTCTGGCACCGGGGAGCTGTTTTTT; CDR3 protein: CASSPGLAGRSGTGELFF
J gene: TRBJ2-7; D gene: TRBD1; clone size: NA; V gene: TRBV5-1; CDR3 DNA: TGCGCCAGCAAAGTGTTGGACAGGGGCTACGAGCAGTACTTC; CDR3 protein: CASKVLDRGYEQYF
J gene: TRBJ2-1; D gene: NA; clone size: NA; V gene: TRBV15; CDR3 DNA: TGTGCCACCAGCAGCGGGTGGACCCACAATGAGCAGTTCTTC; CDR3 protein: CATSSGWTHNEQFF
J gene: TRBJ2-3; D gene: TRBD2; clone size: NA; V gene: TRBV28; CDR3 DNA: TGTGCCACACTAGCGGGAGTAGTTTGGGGCACAGATACGCAGTATTTT; CDR3 protein: CATLAGVVWGTDTQYF
J gene: TRBJ1-5; D gene: TRBD1; clone size: NA; V gene: TRBV19; CDR3 DNA: TGTGCCAGTAGCATCCCCCGGAGGGGGCTAAATCAGCCCCAGCATTTT; CDR3 protein: CASSIPRRGLNQPQHF
J gene: TRBJ2-7; D gene: TRBD2; clone size: few; V gene: TRBV15; CDR3 DNA: TGTGCCACCAGCAGGGAAGGACTAGTTGGCTACGAGCAGTACTTC; CDR3 protein: CATSREGLVGYEQYF
J gene: TRBJ2-7; D gene: TRBD2; clone size: NA; V gene: TRBV20-1; CDR3 DNA: TGCAGTGCAAGAGGTCCTAGCGGACCGTACTACGAGCAGTACTTC; CDR3 protein: CSARGPSGPYYEQYF
J gene: TRBJ1-5; D gene: NA; clone size: NA; V gene: TRBV6-1; CDR3 DNA: TGTGCCAGCAGACCATTCCCAGGGGCTAATCAGCCCCAGCATTTT; CDR3 protein: CASRPFPGANQPQHF
J gene: TRBJ2-3; D gene: NA; clone size: many; V gene: TRBV20-1; CDR3 DNA: TGCAGTGCAAGGACCCAGGGGGATACGCAGTATTTT; CDR3 protein: CSARTQGDTQYF
J gene: TRBJ1-2; D gene: TRBD1; clone size: NA; V gene: TRBV9; CDR3 DNA: TGTGCCAGCAGGAAAACGGGGGGACAGGGTTTTTCTGGCTACACCTTC; CDR3 protein: CASRKTGGQGFSGYTF
J gene: TRBJ2-7; D gene: TRBD1; clone size: NA; V gene: TRBV12-3/TRBV12-4; CDR3 DNA: TGTGCCAGCAGTTCCACCCGGACAGGGCTCGACGAGCAGTACTTC; CDR3 protein: CASSSTRTGLDEQYF
J gene: TRBJ2-3; D gene: NA; clone size: NA; V gene: TRBV13; CDR3 DNA: TGTGCCAGCAGCACATCGACGACCACAGATACGCAGTATTTT; CDR3 protein: CASSTSTTTDTQYF
J gene: TRBJ1-5; D gene: NA; clone size: NA; V gene: TRBV6-6; CDR3 DNA: TGTGCCAGCAGTTACCGCCGCGGGGCCGTTAGCAATCAGCCCCAGCATTTT; CDR3 protein: CASSYRRGAVSNQPQHF
J gene: TRBJ2-4; D gene: NA; clone size: few; V gene: TRBV12-3/TRBV12-4; CDR3 DNA: TGTGCCAGCAGTTCGGGACCTGCCAAAAACATTCAGTACTTC; CDR3 protein: CASSSGPAKNIQYF
J gene: TRBJ2-2; D gene: NA; clone size: NA; V gene: TRBV14; CDR3 DNA: TGTGCCAGCAGCCAAGCGAGGAGCGGGGAGCTGTTTTTT; CDR3 protein: CASSQARSGELFF
J gene: TRBJ2-7; D gene: NA; clone size: many; V gene: TRBV2; CDR3 DNA: TGTGCCAGCAGTCCTAGGGATTACCTCGCGTACGAGCAGTACTTC; CDR3 protein: CASSPRDYLAYEQYF
J gene: TRBJ2-7; D gene: TRBD2; clone size: once; V gene: TRBV20-1; CDR3 DNA: TGCAGTGCTAGAGAGAGTAGCGGGAGGGCCAGGGACGAGCAGTACTTC; CDR3 protein: CSARESSGRARDEQYF
J gene: TRBJ2-1; D gene: TRBD1; clone size: NA; V gene: TRBV30; CDR3 DNA: TGTGCCTGGGTGGGACAGGGATATGAGCAGTTCTTC; CDR3 protein: CAWVGQGYEQFF
J gene: TRBJ1-2; D gene: NA; clone size: NA; V gene: TRBV7-2; CDR3 DNA: TGTGCCAGCAGCCCCGACAACTATGGCTACACCTTC; CDR3 protein: CASSPDNYGYTF
J gene: TRBJ2-1; D gene: NA; clone size: few; V gene: TRBV5-1; CDR3 DNA: TGCGCCAGCAGCGCCCGGTTGGGTGAGCAGTTCTTC; CDR3 protein: CASSARLGEQFF
J gene: TRBJ2-3; D gene: NA; clone size: few; V gene: TRBV9; CDR3 DNA: TGTGCCAGCAGCGTCGCTAGTGGGGCAGATACGCAGTATTTT; CDR3 protein: CASSVASGADTQYF
J gene: TRBJ2-7; D gene: NA; clone size: few; V gene: TRBV28; CDR3 DNA: TGTGCCACCCTGTCGCGACACGAGCAGTACTTC; CDR3 protein: CATLSRHEQYF
J gene: TRBJ2-7; D gene: NA; clone size: NA; V gene: TRBV20-1; CDR3 DNA: TGCAGTGCTAAGAGGGGTAAGATTCCCTACGAGCAGTACTTC; CDR3 protein: CSAKRGKIPYEQYF
J gene: TRBJ2-7; D gene: NA; clone size: NA; V gene: TRBV15; CDR3 DNA: TGTGCCACCAGCAGAGCCCGGGGGACCAGCTCCTGCGAGCAGTACTTC; CDR3 protein: CATSRARGTSSCEQYF
J gene: TRBJ2-1; D gene: TRBD2; clone size: NA; V gene: TRBV7-8; CDR3 DNA: TGTGCCAGCAGCGTGAGTGGGACTAGCATGGGTGAGCAGTTCTTC; CDR3 protein: CASSVSGTSMGEQFF
J gene: TRBJ1-6; D gene: NA; clone size: few; V gene: TRBV20-1; CDR3 DNA: TGCAGTGCTAGAGGTGGGGGGCGCGGTTCACCCCTCCACTTT; CDR3 protein: CSARGGGRGSPLHF
J gene: TRBJ2-7; D gene: NA; clone size: NA; V gene: TRBV6-6; CDR3 DNA: TGTGCCAGTTCCGAGTGGGACTACGAGCAGTACTTC; CDR3 protein: CASSEWDYEQYF
J gene: TRBJ2-5; D gene: TRBD2; clone size: NA; V gene: TRBV13; CDR3 DNA: TGTGCCAGCAGCTTAGAGAAGGGACTAGCGGGAGAGACCCAGTACTTC; CDR3 protein: CASSLEKGLAGETQYF
J gene: TRBJ2-5; D gene: TRBD2; clone size: NA; V gene: TRBV18; CDR3 DNA: TGTGCCAGCTCACCAATACGGACTAGCGGAACGGGAACCCAGTACTTC; CDR3 protein: CASSPIRTSGTGTQYF
J gene: TRBJ2-7; D gene: NA; clone size: few; V gene: TRBV10-3; CDR3 DNA: TGTGCCATCAGTGCTAGTTCCTACGAGCAGTACTTC; CDR3 protein: CAISASSYEQYF
J gene: TRBJ2-1; D gene: NA; clone size: few; V gene: TRBV10-3; CDR3 DNA: TGTGCCATCAGTGAGGGGGTTGAGCAGTTCTTC; CDR3 protein: CAISEGVEQFF
J gene: TRBJ1-5; D gene: NA; clone size: few; V gene: TRBV20-1; CDR3 DNA: TGCAGTGCTAGGGCAGGGGTGAGCAATCAGCCCCAGCATTTT; CDR3 protein: CSARAGVSNQPQHF
J gene: TRBJ2-3; D gene: NA; clone size: many; V gene: TRBV28; CDR3 DNA: TGTGCCAGCAGTTTGGAACAGGAAGGCACAGATACGCAGTATTTT; CDR3 protein: CASSLEQEGTDTQYF
J gene: TRBJ2-7; D gene: NA; clone size: few; V gene: TRBV28; CDR3 DNA: TGTGCCAGCAGTTTATTGCGACCCTACGAGCAGTACTTC; CDR3 protein: CASSLLRPYEQYF
J gene: TRBJ2-1; D gene: TRBD2; clone size: few; V gene: TRBV7-2; CDR3 DNA: TGTGCCAGCAGCTTCGGATTCGCGGGAGGGGGGGTCTACAATGAGCAGTTCTTC; CDR3 protein: CASSFGFAGGGVYNEQFF
J gene: TRBJ2-7; D gene: NA; clone size: many; V gene: TRBV3-1; CDR3 DNA: TGTGCCAGCAGCCGAGGGTCGGTAGCCTACGAGCAGTACTTC; CDR3 protein: CASSRGSVAYEQYF
J gene: TRBJ1-1; D gene: NA; clone size: NA; V gene: TRBV7-3; CDR3 DNA: TGTGCCAGCAGCTTAATGGGGGGAGGGAACACTGAAGCTTTCTTT; CDR3 protein: CASSLMGGGNTEAFF